Below are 9 T cell receptor beta chains sequenced from a single sample in a study of shared clonotypes between healthy human individuals. The data were produced by immunoSEQ multiplex PCR, yet TCRdb's version contains in-frame clones alone and is incomplete. The sample includes 800,000 to 1,200,000 clones, around 78% seen only once; the top ten take approximately 0.52%. Sequenced input: memory CD4+ T cells from PBMCs. The subset denotes: CD45RA-negative fraction. Receptors originate from a man between 18 and 35 years old in good health. Some clones in this sample may be carry-over from other donors' samples.

The V and J genes are TRBV5-1 and TRBJ1-2; the D is unclear. This CDR3 is built from 15 residues. Germline values: CDR1 SGHRS, CDR2 YFSETQ. Trimming took off 0 bases at V and 2 bases at J, with 11 bases between the two ends. The CDR3 sequence is CASSLGSQRNYGYTF. CDR3 bases: TGCGCCAGCAGCTTGGGATCACAGAGGAACTATGGCTACACCTTC.

CDR3 loop: CASSLRGSYGYTF. The DNA of the CDR3 is TGTGCCAGCAGCTTAAGGGGTTCCTATGGCTACACCTTC. The chain couples TRBV7-7 to TRBJ1-2, with D possibly matching TRBD1 (5 bases). The CDR3 contains 13 residues. V was trimmed by 2 bases and J by 4 bases, leaving 8 bases between them. In germline, CDR1 is SSHAT, CDR2 FNYEAQ (reference sequence).

The chain joins TRBV19 to TRBJ2-3; perhaps TRBD1 as D (6 bases). Germline CDR1 reads LNHDA; CDR2 reads SQIVND (reference sequence). The V end was cut by 6 bases, the J end by 1 base, with 8 bases between. The length of the CDR3 is 13 residues. The CDR3 spells CASSPGGTDTQYF. The CDR3 nucleotides read TGTGCCAGTAGCCCAGGGGGCACAGATACGCAGTATTTT.

The gene calls are TRBV14 and TRBJ2-1, with D maybe TRBD2 (5 bases). V dropped 2 bases and J dropped 9 bases, with 14 bases sitting between them. There are 14 residues in the CDR3. Germline V gene lookup returns CDR1 SGHDN and CDR2 FVKESK. In DNA form, the CDR3 reads TGTGCCAGCAGCCAATTTGGACTCCCCCTTGAGCAGTTCTTC. This sequence encodes CASSQFGLPLEQFF. The whole variable domain, filled in from reference TRBV14 and TRBJ2-1, reads EAGVTQFPSHSVIEKGQTVTLRCDPISGHDNLYWYRRVMGKEIKFLLHFVKESKQDESGMPNNRFLAERTGGTYSTLKVQPAELEDSGVYFCASSQFGLPLEQFFGPGTRLTVL.

The chain carries TRBV6-6 and TRBJ1-2; TRBD1 is a possible D gene (5 bases). Germline CDR1 MNHNY, CDR2 SVGAGI (reference sequence). The CDR3 is made up of 15 amino acids. V was clipped by 5 bases and J by 6 bases, with 19 bases between them. CDR3 in amino acids: CASSLTPTRGDGYTF. The CDR3 region has the DNA TGTGCCAGCAGTCTCACACCCACACGGGGGGATGGCTACACCTTC.

With regard to this clone: The junction departs from the called germline gene at one end, perhaps through a read error. The gene calls are TRBV7-9 and TRBJ2-1, with D tentatively TRBD1 or TRBD2 (7 bases each). Germline values: CDR1 SEHNR, CDR2 FQNEAQ (reference sequence). The CDR3 is 12 residues long. CDR3 nucleotides: TGTGCCAGCAGCTTAATGGGGGAGGGGGCAGTCTTC. The encoded protein is CASSLMGEGAVF.

This chain joins TRBV28 and TRBJ1-1; TRBD1 is a possible D gene (5 bases). V was clipped by 2 bases and J by 2 bases, with 15 bases between them. The CDR3 length is 16 residues. CDR1 and CDR2 (germline): MDHEN, SYDVKM. The CDR3 DNA reads as TGTGCCAGCAGTTTAGGGGCGGCGGGGGACAACACTGAAGCTTTCTTT. Amino acids: CASSLGAAGDNTEAFF.

The genes are TRBV5-6 and TRBJ1-5; D is possibly TRBD1 (5 bases). Trimming stripped 3 bases from V and 4 bases from J, with 17 bases between. The germline V gene encodes CDR1 SGHDT and CDR2 YYEEEE. There are 16 residues in the CDR3. The CDR3 nucleotides read TGTGCCAGCAGCTCCCTCGGTGGGGGGAAGAATCAGCCCCAGCATTTT. This translates into CASSSLGGGKNQPQHF.

The V call is TRBV5-1, the J call TRBJ2-3; 7 nucleotides align to TRBD2. J was trimmed by 3 bases and V by 2 bases; bases with no gene match: 6. The length of the CDR3 is 15 residues. Looked up from germline, CDR1 is SGHRS and CDR2 is YFSETQ. DNA for the CDR3: TGCGCCAGCAGCTTTACAGCGGGACGGACAGATACGCAGTATTTT. Translating gives CASSFTAGRTDTQYF.